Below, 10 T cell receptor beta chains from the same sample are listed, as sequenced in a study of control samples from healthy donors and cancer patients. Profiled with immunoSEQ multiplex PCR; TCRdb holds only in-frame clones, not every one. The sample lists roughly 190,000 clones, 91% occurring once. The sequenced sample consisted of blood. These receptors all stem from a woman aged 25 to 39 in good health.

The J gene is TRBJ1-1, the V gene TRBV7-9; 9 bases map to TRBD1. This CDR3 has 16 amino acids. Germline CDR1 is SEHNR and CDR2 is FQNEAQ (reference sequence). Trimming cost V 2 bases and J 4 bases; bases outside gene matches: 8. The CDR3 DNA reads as TGTGCCAGCAGCTTAATGGGGACAGGGTCGGGCACTGAAGCTTTCTTT. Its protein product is CASSLMGTGSGTEAFF.

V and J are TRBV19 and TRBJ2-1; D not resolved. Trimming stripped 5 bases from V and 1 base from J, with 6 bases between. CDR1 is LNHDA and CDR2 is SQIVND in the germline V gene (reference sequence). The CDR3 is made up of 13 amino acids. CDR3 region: CASSLGSYNEQFF. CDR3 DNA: TGTGCCAGTAGTCTAGGTTCCTACAATGAGCAGTTCTTC.

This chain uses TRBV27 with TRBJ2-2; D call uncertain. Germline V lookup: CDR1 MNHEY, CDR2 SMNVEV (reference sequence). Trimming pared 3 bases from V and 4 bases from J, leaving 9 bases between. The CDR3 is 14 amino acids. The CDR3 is CASSFTTSTGELFF. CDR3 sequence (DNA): TGTGCCAGCAGTTTTACTACCTCCACCGGGGAGCTGTTTTTT.

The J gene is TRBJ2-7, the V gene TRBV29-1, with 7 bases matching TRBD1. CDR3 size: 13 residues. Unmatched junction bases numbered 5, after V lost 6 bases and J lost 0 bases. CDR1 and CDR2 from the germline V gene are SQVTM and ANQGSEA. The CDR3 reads CSVRDRSSYEQYF. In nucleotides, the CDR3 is TGCAGCGTCCGGGACAGAAGCTCCTACGAGCAGTACTTC.

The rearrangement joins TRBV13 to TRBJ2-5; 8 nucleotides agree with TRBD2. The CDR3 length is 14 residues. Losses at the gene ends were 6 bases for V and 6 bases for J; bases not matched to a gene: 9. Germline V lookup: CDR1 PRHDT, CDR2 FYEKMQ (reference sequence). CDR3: CASRLAGTRKTQYF. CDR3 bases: TGTGCCAGCAGGCTCGCCGGGACTAGGAAGACCCAGTACTTC.

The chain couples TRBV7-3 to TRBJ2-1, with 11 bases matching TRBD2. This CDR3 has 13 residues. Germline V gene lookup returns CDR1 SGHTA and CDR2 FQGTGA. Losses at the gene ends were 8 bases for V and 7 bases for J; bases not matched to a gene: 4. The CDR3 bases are TGTGCCAGCCACTGGACTAGCGGGAATGAGCAGTTCTTC. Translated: CASHWTSGNEQFF.

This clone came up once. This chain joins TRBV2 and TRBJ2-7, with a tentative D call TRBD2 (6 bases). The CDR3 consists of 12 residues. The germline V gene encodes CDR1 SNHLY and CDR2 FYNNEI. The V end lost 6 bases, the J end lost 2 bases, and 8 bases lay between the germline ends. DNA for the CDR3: TGTGCCAGCAGCGGCGGGGCCTACGAGCAGTACTTC. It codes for CASSGGAYEQYF.

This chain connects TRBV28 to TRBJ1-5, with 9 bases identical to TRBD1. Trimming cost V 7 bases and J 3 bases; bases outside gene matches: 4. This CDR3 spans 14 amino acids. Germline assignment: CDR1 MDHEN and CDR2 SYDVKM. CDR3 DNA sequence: TGTGCCAGCACCGGGACAGGGACCAATCAGCCCCAGCATTTT. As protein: CASTGTGTNQPQHF.

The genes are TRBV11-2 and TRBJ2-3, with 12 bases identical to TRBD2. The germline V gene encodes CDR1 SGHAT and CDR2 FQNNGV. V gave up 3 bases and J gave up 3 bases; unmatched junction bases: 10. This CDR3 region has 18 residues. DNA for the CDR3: TGTGCCAGCAGCTTTAGTGGGCTAGCGGGAGGGTGGACAGATACGCAGTATTTT. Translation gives CASSFSGLAGGWTDTQYF.

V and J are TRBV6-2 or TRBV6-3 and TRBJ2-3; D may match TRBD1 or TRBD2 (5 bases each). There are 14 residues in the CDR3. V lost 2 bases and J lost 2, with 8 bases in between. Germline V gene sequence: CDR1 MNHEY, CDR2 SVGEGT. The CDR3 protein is CASSYGGSTDTQYF. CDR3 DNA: TGTGCCAGCAGTTACGGGGGTTCCACAGATACGCAGTATTTT.